This TCR beta chain emerged from a study of shared T cell receptors in the human thymus. Some clones are missing from TCRdb's copy, which holds only in-frame ones; the method was immunoSEQ multiplex PCR. This table has 450,000 to 650,000 clones, roughly 74% appearing once. This CDR3 spans 15 amino acids. Trimming removed 4 bases from V and 1 base from J, with 10 bases in between. In addition, the sample was reused for a study of human thymus T cells. In that study: Resections were taken during corrective heart surgery, and the thymus tissue came from these. Apparent skewing of V and J gene usage characterized both thymic and blood repertoires. Related studies noted strongly shared thymic repertoires across unrelated people.

The sample comprised thymocytes. The chain has TRBV6-7 and TRBJ2-2; possible D gene TRBD2, 6 bases. TRBV6-7 is classed as an ORF, of uncertain function. The sequence derives from a boy under three years old with a congenital heart defect. This CDR3 reads CASSSTAGNTGELFF. The CDR3 DNA follows: TGTGCCAGCAGTTCCACAGCGGGGAACACCGGGGAGCTGTTTTTT.